The TCR beta chain under discussion was sequenced for a study of blood T cell repertoires in COVID-19. Study context: Nucleic acid was either cDNA or gDNA, and it came from T cells, B-cell-depleted T cells, or PBMCs.

Trimming pared 6 bases from V and 4 bases from J, leaving 12 bases between. The CDR3 is 12 amino acids. In germline, CDR1 is SQVTM, CDR2 ANQGSEA. Produced via immunoSEQ multiplex PCR; TCRdb's table is partial and in-frame only. The table includes roughly 70,000 clones, more than 75% detected once. The chain uses TRBV29-1 and TRBJ2-5; D possibly corresponds to TRBD1 (6 bases). Sequences were obtained from peripheral blood. The sequence derives from a human donor in a cohort sampled during active COVID-19. In DNA, the CDR3 is TGCAGCGTCGGACAGATCGGAGAGACCCAGTACTTC. Translating gives CSVGQIGETQYF.